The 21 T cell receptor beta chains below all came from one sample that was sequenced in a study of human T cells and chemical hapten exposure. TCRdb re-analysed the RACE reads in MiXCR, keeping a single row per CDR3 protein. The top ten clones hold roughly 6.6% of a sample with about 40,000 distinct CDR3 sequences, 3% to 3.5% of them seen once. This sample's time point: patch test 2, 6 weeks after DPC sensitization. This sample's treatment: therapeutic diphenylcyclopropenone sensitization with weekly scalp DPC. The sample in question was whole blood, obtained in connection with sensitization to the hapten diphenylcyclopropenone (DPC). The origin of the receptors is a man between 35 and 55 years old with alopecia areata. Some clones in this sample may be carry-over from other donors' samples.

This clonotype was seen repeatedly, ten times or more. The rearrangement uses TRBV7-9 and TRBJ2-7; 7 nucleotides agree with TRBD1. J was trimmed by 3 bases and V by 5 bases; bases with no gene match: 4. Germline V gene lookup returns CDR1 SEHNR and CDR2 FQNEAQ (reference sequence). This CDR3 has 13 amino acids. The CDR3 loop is CASSGDSLYEQYF. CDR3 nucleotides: TGTGCCAGCAGCGGGGACAGCCTCTACGAGCAGTACTTC.

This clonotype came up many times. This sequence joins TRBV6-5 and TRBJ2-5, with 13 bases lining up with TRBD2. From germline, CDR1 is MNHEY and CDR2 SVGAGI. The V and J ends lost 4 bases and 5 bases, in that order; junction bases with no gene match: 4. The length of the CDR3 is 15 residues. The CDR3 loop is CASSSGLAGSETQYF. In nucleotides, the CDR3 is TGTGCCAGCAGTTCGGGACTAGCGGGATCGGAGACCCAGTACTTC.

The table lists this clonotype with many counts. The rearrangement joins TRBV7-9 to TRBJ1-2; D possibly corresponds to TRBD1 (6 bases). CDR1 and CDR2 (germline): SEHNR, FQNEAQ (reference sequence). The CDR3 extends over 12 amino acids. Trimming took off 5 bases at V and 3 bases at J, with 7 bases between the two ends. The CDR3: CASSPGDYGYTF. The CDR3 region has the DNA TGTGCCAGCAGCCCAGGGGACTATGGCTACACCTTC.

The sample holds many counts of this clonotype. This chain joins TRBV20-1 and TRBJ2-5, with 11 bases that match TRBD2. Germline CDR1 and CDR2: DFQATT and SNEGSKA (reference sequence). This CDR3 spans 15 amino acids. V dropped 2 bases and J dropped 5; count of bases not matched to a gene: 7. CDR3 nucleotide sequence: TGCAGTGCTAGAAGCCCACTAGCGGGAGACGAGACCCAGTACTTC. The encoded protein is CSARSPLAGDETQYF.

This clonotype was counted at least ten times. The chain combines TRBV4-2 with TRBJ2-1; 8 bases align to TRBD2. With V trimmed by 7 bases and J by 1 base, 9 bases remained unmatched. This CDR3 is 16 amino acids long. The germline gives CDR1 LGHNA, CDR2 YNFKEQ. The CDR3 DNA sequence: TGTGCCAGCACCTCTGAAGCGGGAGTGTCCTACAATGAGCAGTTCTTC. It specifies CASTSEAGVSYNEQFF.

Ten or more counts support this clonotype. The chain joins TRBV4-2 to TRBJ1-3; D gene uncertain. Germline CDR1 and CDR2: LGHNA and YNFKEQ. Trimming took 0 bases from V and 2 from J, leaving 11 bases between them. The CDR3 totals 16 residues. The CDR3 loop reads CASSQDVVVTGNTIYF. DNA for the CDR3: TGTGCCAGCAGCCAAGATGTAGTGGTAACTGGAAACACCATATATTTT.

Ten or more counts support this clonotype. CDR3 region: CASSQDRALRNQPQHF. The CDR3, as DNA: TGTGCCAGCAGCCAGGACAGGGCTTTGCGCAATCAGCCCCAGCATTTT. This chain uses TRBV28 with TRBJ1-5; 8 positions match TRBD1. Germline loops: CDR1 MDHEN, CDR2 SYDVKM. CDR3 length equals 16 residues. Germline trimming cut 6 bases from V and 2 bases from J; bases unmatched to any gene: 9.

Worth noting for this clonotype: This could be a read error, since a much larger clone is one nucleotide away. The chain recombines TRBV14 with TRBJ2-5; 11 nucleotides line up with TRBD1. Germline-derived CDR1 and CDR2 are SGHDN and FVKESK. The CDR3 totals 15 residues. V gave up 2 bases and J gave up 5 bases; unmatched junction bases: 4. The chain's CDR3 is CASSQWTGGAETQYF. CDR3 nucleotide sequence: TGTGCCAGCAGCCAATGGACAGGGGGCGCGGAGACCCAGTACTTC.

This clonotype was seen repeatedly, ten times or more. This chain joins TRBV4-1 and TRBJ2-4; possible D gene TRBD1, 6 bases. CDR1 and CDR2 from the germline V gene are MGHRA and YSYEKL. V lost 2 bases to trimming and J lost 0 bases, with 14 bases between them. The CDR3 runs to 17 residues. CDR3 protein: CASSQHRTEIAKNIQYF. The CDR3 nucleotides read TGCGCCAGCAGCCAACATAGGACAGAGATAGCCAAAAACATTCAGTACTTC.

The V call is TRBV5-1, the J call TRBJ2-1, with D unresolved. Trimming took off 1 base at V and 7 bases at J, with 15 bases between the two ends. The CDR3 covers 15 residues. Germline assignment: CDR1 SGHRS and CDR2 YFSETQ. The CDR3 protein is CASSLMASPGNEQFF. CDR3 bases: TGCGCCAGCAGCTTGATGGCGTCTCCAGGTAATGAGCAGTTCTTC.

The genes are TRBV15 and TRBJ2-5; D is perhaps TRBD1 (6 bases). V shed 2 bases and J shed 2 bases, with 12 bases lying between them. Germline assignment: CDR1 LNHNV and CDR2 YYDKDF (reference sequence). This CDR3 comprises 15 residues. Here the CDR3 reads CATSRIQGSQETQYF. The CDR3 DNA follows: TGTGCCACCAGCAGAATCCAGGGGTCACAAGAGACCCAGTACTTC.

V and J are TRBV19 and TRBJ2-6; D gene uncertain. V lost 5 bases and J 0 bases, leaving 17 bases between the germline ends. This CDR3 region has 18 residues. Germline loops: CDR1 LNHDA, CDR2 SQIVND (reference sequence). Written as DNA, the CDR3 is TGTGCCAGTAGTGAGGCCAGACTCACTCGCTCTGGGGCCAACGTCCTGACTTTC. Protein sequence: CASSEARLTRSGANVLTF.

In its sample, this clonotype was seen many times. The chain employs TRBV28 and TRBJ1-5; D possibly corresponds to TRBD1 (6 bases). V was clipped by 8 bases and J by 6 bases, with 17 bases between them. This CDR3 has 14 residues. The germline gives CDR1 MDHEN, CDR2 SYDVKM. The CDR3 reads CASGLTGATQPQHF. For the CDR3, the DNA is TGTGCCAGCGGATTAACGGGGGCTACTCAGCCCCAGCATTTT.

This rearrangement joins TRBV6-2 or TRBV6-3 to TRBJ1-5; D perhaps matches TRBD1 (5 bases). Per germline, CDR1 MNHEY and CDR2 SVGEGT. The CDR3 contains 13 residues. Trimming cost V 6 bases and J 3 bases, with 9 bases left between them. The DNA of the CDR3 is TGTGCCAGCAGAGGGGAGCTCAATCAGCCCCAGCATTTT. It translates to CASRGELNQPQHF.

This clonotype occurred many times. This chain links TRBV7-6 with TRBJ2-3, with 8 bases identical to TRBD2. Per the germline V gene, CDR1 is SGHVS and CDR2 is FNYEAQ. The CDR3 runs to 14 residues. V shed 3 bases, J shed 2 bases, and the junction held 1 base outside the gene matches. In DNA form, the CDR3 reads TGTGCCAGCAGCTTGGGACTAGACACAGATACGCAGTATTTT. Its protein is CASSLGLDTDTQYF.

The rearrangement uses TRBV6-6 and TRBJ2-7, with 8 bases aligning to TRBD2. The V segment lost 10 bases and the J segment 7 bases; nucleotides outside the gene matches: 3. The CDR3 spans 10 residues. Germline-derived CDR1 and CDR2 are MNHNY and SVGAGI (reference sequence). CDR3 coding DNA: TGTGCCACCGGGGGGGGGGAGCAGTACTTC. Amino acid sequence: CATGGGEQYF.

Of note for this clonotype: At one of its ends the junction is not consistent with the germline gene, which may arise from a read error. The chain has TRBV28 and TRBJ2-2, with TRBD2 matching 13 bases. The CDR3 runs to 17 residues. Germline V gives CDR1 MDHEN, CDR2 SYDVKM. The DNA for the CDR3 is TGTGTCAGCAGAAAACCGGGACTAGCGGGAAAAACCGGGGAGCTGTTTTTT. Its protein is CVSRKPGLAGKTGELFF.

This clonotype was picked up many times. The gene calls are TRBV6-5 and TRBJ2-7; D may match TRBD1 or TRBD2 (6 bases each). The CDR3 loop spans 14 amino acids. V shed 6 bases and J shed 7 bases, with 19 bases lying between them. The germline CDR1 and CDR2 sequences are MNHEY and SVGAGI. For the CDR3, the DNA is TGTGCCAGCAGGATGAGGGGGAGGCCGGGGGAGCAGTACTTC. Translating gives CASRMRGRPGEQYF.

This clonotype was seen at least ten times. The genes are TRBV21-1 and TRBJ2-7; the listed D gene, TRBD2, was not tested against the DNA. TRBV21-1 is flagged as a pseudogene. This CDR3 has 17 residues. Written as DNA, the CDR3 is TGTGCCAGCACTGGCCAGGGAGGGGAACAGATGTCCTACGAGCAGTACTTC. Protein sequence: CASTGQGGEQMSYEQYF.

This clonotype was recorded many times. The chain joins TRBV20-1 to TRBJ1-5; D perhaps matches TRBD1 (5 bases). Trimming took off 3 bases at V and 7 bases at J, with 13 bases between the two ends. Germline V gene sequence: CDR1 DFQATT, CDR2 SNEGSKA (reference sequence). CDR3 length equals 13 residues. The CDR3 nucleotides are TGCAGTGCTAGGGGCGGGGGTGGGCAGCCCCAGCATTTT. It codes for CSARGGGGQPQHF.

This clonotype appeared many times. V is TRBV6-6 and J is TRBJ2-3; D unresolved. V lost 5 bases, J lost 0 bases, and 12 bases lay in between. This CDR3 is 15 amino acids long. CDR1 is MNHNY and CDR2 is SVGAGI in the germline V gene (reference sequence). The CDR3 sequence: CASSPTAPSTDTQYF. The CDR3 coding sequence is TGTGCCAGCAGTCCCACGGCGCCTAGCACAGATACGCAGTATTTT.